Described below is a single TCR beta chain sequence and its context. These data come from a study of CD8 T cells in Susac syndrome. Deletions cut 0 bases from V and 2 bases from J, with 6 bases between. The CDR3 sequence is 15 residues long. CDR1 and CDR2 from the germline V gene are SGHRS and YFSETQ. Reverse transcription of roughly 0.45 to 1 ug RNA used random hexamers. Amplification of the TCR beta CDR3 was carried out by immunoSEQ multiplex PCR, which spanned a total of 54 Vbeta and 13 Jbeta segments. TCRdb itself ran the immunoSEQ multiplex PCR reads through MiXCR, one entry per CDR3 protein. The data hold 95,000 to 150,000 distinct CDR3 sequences, with roughly 95% observed a single time. Peripheral blood CD8+ and CD4+ T cells were profiled by TCR beta sequencing.

This clonotype was obtained from a human donor with Susac syndrome. This chain links TRBV5-1 with TRBJ2-6, with D uncertain. Sequenced material: CD4+ T cells from PBMCs. CDR3 nucleotides: TGCGCCAGCAGCTTGGGCGCAACTGGGGCCAACGTCCTGACTTTC. Translating gives CASSLGATGANVLTF.